The T cell receptor (beta chain) described here comes from a study of CD8+CD57+ T cells in acquired aplastic anemia. Study-level information: The mean DNA yield obtained from sorted CD4+ and CD8+ cells came to 3 to 4 ug. The study's findings and limits: Sharing between patients and controls was observed for around 27 CD8+ CDR3 sequences.

The CDR3 sequence is 15 residues long. The germline V gene encodes CDR1 SGHTA and CDR2 FQGTGA. The V and J ends lost 6 bases and 14 bases respectively, with 28 bases between them. Details on this clonotype: What it recognizes is unknown.

TCR beta VDJ combinations and CDR3 sequences were profiled from genomic DNA. From the reads, TCRdb called clonotypes with MiXCR, one entry per CDR3 protein. Of more than 250,000 distinct CDR3 sequences in the sample, 70% to 85% were seen once. Patients picked for sequencing had shown CD8+CD57+ cell expansion detected by flow cytometry. Receipt of therapy had not occurred in any patient by the time of blood sampling. The chain employs TRBV7-3 and TRBJ1-1; D is possibly TRBD1 (5 bases). This TCR derives from a human donor with aplastic anemia. Sequencing input: sorted CD4+, CD8+, or CD8+CD57+ T cells (not recorded which) from PBMCs. The CDR3 is CASSSSGTWEATQFF. In DNA, the CDR3 is TGTGCCAGCAGTTCTAGCGGGACTTGGGAAGCGACACAGTTCTTT.